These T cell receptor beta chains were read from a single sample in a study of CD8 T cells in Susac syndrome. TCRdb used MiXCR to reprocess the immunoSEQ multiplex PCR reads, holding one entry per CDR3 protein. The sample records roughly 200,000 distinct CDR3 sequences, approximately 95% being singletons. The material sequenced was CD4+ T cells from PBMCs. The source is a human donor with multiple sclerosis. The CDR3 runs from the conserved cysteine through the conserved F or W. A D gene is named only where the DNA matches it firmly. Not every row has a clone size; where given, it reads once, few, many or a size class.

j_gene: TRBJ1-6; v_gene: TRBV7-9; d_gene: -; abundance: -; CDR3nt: TGTGCCAGCAGCTTCGACTCCTCTTTTTCACCCCTCCACTTT; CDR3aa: CASSFDSSFSPLHF
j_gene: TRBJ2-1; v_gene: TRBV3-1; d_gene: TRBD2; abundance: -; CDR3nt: TGTGCCAGCAGCCAACCCCGCTCTGGGGCTAGCGGGGGAGTGGTTGAGCAGTTCTTC; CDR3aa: CASSQPRSGASGGVVEQFF
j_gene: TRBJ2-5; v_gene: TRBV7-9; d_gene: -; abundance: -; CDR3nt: TGTGCCAGCTCGCAGGGTATAGAGACCCAGTACTTC; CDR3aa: CASSQGIETQYF
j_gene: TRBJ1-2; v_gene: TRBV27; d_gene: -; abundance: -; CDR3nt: TGTGCCAGCAGTCAAGTGCGTGATGCTAACTATGGCTACACCTTC; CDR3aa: CASSQVRDANYGYTF
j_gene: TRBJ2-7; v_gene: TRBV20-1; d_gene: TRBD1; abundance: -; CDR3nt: TGCAGTGCTAGCCCTCGGGACAGAACCTACGAGCAGTACTTC; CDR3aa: CSASPRDRTYEQYF
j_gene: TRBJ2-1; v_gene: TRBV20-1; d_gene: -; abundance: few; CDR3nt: TGCAGTGCTAGGACGGTCTACAATGAGCAGTTCTTC; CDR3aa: CSARTVYNEQFF
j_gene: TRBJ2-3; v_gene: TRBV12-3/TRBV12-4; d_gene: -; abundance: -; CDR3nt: TGTGCCAGCAGTTTATTTGGCGGTACGCAGTATTTT; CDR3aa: CASSLFGGTQYF
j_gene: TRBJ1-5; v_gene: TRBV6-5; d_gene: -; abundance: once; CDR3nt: TGTGCCAGCAGGGAGAGCACAGGAGCTTATCAGCCCCAGCATTTT; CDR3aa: CASRESTGAYQPQHF
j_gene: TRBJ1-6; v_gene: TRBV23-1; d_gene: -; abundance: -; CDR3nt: TGCGCCAGCAGTCAATGCCGCAGCTCCTATAATTCACCCCTCCACTTT; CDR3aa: CASSQCRSSYNSPLHF
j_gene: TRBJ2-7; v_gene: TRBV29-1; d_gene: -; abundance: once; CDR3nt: TGCAGCGTTGGAGGATATCAGAACGAGCAGTACTTC; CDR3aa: CSVGGYQNEQYF
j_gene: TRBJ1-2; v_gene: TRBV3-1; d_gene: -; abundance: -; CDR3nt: TGTGCCAGCAGCCAAGTAGAGACAGGAAGCTACACCTTC; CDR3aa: CASSQVETGSYTF
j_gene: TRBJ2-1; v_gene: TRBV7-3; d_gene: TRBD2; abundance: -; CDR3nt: TGTGCCAGCAGCTCAAAGGGGCTAGCGGGCTACAATGAGCAGTTCTTC; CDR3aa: CASSSKGLAGYNEQFF
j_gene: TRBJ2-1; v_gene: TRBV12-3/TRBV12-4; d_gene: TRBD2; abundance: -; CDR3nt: TGTGCCAGCAGTCCCCGGGCAGCGGGGGGGATTAATGAGCAGTTCTTC; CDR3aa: CASSPRAAGGINEQFF
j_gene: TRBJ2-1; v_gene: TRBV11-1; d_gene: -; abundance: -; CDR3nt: TGTGCCAGCAGCTTTCCCGGCAGCTCCTACAATGAGCAGTTCTTC; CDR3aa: CASSFPGSSYNEQFF
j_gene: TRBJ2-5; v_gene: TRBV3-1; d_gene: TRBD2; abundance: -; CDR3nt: TGTGCCAGCAGCCTGGGACTAGCAGGGACCCAGTACTTC; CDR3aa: CASSLGLAGTQYF
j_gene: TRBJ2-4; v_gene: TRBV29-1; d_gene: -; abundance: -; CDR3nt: TGCAGCGTCCAGGGCGTAGCCAAAAACATTCAGTACTTC; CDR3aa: CSVQGVAKNIQYF
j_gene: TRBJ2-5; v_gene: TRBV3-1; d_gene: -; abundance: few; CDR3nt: TGTGCCAGCAGCCATCCCCAAGAGACCCAGTACTTC; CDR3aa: CASSHPQETQYF
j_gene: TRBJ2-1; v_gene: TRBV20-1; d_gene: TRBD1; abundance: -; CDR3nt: TGCAGTGCTGGCGACAGGGGGTATTCCTACAATGAGCAGTTCTTC; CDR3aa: CSAGDRGYSYNEQFF
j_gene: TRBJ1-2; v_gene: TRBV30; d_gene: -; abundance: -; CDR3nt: TGTGCCTGGAGTTTGGGTTTGGACTATGGCTACACCTTC; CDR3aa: CAWSLGLDYGYTF
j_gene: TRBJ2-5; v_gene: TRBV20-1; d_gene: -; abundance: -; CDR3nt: TGCAGTGCCCCGGAGACAGGAGAAGAGACCCAGTACTTC; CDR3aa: CSAPETGEETQYF
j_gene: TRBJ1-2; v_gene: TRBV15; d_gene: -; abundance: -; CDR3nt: TGTGCCACCAGCAGAGATAAGGGGGGCAGTCACACCTTC; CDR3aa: CATSRDKGGSHTF
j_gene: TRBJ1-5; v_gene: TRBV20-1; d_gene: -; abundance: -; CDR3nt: TGCAGTGCTAAAGGTCCGGGGACACGGCAGCCCCAGCATTTT; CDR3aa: CSAKGPGTRQPQHF
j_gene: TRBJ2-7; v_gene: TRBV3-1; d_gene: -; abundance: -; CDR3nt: TGTGCCAGCAGCCAATCGGGCAGCGAGCAGTACTTC; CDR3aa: CASSQSGSEQYF
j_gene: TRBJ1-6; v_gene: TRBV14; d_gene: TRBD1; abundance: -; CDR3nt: TGTGCCAGCAGGACAGGGGGCATTTCACCCCTCCACTTT; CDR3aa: CASRTGGISPLHF
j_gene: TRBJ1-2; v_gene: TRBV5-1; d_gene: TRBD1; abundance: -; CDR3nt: TGCGCCAGCAGCTGGGGACAGGACGGTATGAGGGGCTACACCTTC; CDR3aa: CASSWGQDGMRGYTF
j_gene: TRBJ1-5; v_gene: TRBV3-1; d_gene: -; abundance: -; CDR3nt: TGTGCCAGCAGCCAAGATCGGCTAAATCAGCCCCAGCATTTT; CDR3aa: CASSQDRLNQPQHF
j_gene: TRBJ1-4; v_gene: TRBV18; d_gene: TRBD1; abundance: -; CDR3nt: TGTGCCAGCTCACCACACGACAGGGGAAAACTGTTTTTT; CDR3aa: CASSPHDRGKLFF
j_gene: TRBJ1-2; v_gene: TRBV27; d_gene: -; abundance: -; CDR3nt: TGTGCCAGCCGTCACGACCTGGACGTAGATGGCTACACCTTC; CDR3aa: CASRHDLDVDGYTF
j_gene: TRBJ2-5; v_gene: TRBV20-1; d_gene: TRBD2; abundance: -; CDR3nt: TGCAGTGCCATGGTACTAGCGGGGGGGCTTTTGGAGACCCAGTACTTC; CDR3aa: CSAMVLAGGLLETQYF
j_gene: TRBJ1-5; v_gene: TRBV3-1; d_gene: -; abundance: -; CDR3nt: TGTGCCAGCAGCCAAGATTATACGATAGGCCAGCCCCAGCATTTT; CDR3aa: CASSQDYTIGQPQHF
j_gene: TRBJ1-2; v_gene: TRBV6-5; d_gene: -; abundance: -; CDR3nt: TGTGCCAGCAGTCCCAGGGACGGCTCGGGTGGCTACACCTTC; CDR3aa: CASSPRDGSGGYTF
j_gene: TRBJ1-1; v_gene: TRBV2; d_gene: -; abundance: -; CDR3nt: TGTGCCAGCAGTGCGGTCGGGGGTGAAGCTTTCTTT; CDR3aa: CASSAVGGEAFF
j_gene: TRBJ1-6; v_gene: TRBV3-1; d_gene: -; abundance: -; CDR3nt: TGTGCCAGCAGCCAAGTGGAGTCCTATGTGTCACCCCTCCACTTT; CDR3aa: CASSQVESYVSPLHF
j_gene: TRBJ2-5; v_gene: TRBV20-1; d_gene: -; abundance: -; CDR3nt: TGCAGTGCGAGGCGGGGCCGGGTATTGGAGACCCAGTACTTC; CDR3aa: CSARRGRVLETQYF
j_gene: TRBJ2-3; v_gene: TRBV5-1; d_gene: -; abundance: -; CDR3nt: TGCGCCAGCAGCTTACAGGGTTTCGCAGATACGCAGTATTTT; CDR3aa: CASSLQGFADTQYF
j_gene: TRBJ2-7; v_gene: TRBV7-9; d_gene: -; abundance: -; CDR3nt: TGTGCCAGCAGCTTAGCGCTTGCAGGCTCCCGCGAGCAGTACTTC; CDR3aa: CASSLALAGSREQYF
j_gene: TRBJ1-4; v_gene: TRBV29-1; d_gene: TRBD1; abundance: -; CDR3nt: TGCAGCGTTGGAGAACCGACAGGGGTCCTGTCAAAACTGTTTTTT; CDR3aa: CSVGEPTGVLSKLFF
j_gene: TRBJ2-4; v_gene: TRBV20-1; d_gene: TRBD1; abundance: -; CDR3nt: TGCAGTGCTAGGTTGACAGGGGACATTCAGTACTTC; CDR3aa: CSARLTGDIQYF
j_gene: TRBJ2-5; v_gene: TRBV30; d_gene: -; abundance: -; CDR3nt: TGTGCCTGGAAGAAGCAAGAGACCCAGTACTTC; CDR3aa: CAWKKQETQYF
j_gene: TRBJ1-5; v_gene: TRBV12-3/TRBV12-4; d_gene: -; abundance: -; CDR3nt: TGTGCCAGCAGTCCACAGGGATCGGTGAGCAATCAGCCCCAGCATTTT; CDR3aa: CASSPQGSVSNQPQHF
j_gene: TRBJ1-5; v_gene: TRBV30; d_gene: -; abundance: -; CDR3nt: TGTGCCTGGAGTCGTGGAGGGGGACAGCCCCAGCATTTT; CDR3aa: CAWSRGGGQPQHF
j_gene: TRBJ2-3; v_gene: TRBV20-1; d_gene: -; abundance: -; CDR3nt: TGCAGTGCTACTCCCACAGATACGCAGTATTTT; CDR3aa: CSATPTDTQYF
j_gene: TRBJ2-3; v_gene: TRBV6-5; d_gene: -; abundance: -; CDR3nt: TGTGCCAGCAGTAATGGGGATACGCAGTATTTT; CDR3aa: CASSNGDTQYF
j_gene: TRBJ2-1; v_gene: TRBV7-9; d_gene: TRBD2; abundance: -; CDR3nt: TGTGCCAGCAGGAATCCGGGACTAGCGGGGATTACCTACAATGAGCAGTTCTTC; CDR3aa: CASRNPGLAGITYNEQFF
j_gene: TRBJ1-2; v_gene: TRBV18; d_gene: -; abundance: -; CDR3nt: TGTGCCAGCTCACCCACTCCAAACGGGGTCGCCCAATATGGCTACACCTTC; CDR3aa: CASSPTPNGVAQYGYTF
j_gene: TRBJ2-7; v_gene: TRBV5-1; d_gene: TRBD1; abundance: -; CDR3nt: TGCGCCAGCAGCTTAACCACTGGACAGGGTCTCTACGAGCAGTACTTC; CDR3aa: CASSLTTGQGLYEQYF
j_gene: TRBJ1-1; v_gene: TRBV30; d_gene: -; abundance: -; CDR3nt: TGTGCCTGGAGTGCCGCTGTGAACACTGAAGCTTTCTTT; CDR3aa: CAWSAAVNTEAFF
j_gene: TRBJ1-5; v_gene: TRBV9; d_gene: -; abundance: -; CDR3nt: TGTGCCAGCGCCCAAGGCATTAGCAATCAGCCCCAGCATTTT; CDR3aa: CASAQGISNQPQHF
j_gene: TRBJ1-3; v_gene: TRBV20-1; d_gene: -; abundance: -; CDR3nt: TGCAGTGCCCCCCAAGGACACACCATATATTTT; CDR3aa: CSAPQGHTIYF
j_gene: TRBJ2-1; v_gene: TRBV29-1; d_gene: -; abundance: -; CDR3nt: TGCAGCGTTGAAGATACAGGGACGTTTGTAGATGAGCAGTTCTTC; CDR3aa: CSVEDTGTFVDEQFF
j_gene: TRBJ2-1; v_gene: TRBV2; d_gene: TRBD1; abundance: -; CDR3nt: TGTGCCAGCAGGAGGACAGGGGGCGTTGACAATGAGCAGTTCTTC; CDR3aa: CASRRTGGVDNEQFF
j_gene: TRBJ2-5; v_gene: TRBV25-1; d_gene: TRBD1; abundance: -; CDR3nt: TGTGCCAGCAGTGAAGACAGGGCCCCCGATGGGACCCAGTACTTC; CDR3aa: CASSEDRAPDGTQYF
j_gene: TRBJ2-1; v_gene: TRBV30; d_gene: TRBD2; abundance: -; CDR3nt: TGTGCCTGGAGTGCAACCCCTCCGGGGGGGATAAGAGGGCAGTTCTTC; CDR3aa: CAWSATPPGGIRGQFF
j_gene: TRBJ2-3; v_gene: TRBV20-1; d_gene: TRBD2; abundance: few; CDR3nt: TGCAGTGCTTCGACTAGCGGGGGGGCCACAGATACGCAGTATTTT; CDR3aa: CSASTSGGATDTQYF
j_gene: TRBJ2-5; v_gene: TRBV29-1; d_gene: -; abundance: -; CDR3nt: TGCAGCGTTGGGGTAGCCCAAGAGACCCAGTACTTC; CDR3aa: CSVGVAQETQYF
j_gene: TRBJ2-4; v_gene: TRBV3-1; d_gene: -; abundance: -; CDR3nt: TGTGCCAGCAGCCCATATGACGGGCTAGCCAAAAACATTCAGTACTTC; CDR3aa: CASSPYDGLAKNIQYF
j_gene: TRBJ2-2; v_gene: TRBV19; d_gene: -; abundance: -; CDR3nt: TGTGCCAGTAGTATATGGGGTCCAGCCGGGGATACCGGGGAGCTGTTTTTT; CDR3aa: CASSIWGPAGDTGELFF
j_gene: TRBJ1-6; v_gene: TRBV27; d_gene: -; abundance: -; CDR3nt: TGTGCCAGCAGCCTAACCCGACAGGATTCACCCCTCCACTTT; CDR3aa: CASSLTRQDSPLHF